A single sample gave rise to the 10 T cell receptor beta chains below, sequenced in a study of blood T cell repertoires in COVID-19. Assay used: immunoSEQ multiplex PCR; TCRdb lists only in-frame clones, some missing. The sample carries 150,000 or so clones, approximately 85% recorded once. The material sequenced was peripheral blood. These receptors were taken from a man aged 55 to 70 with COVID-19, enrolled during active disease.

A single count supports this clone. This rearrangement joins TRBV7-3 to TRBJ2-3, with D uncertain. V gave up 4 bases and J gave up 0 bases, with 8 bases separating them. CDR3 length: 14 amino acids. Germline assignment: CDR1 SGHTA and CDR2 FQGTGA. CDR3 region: CASSSYSSTDTQYF. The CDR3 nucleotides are TGTGCCAGCAGCTCGTACTCTAGCACAGATACGCAGTATTTT.

The CDR3 nucleotides read TGTGCCAGCAGCCAACCAAGGGGAGGGCAAGAGACCCAGTACTTC. The encoded protein is CASSQPRGGQETQYF. V gene TRBV28 combines with J gene TRBJ2-5, with 7 bases that match TRBD2. CDR1 and CDR2 (germline): MDHEN, SYDVKM. V lost 6 bases, J lost 2 bases, and 9 bases stayed unmatched. This CDR3 region has 15 residues.

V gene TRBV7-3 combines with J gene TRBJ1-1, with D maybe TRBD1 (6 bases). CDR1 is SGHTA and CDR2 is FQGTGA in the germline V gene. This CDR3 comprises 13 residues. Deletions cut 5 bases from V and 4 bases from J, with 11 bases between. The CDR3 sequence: CASSEYRATEAFF. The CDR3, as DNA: TGTGCCAGCAGCGAGTACAGGGCCACTGAAGCTTTCTTT.

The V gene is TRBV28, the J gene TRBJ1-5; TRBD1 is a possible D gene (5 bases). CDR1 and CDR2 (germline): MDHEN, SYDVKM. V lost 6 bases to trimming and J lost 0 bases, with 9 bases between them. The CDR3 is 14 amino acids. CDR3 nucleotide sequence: TGTGCCAGCAGCACAGGTTTTAGCAATCAGCCCCAGCATTTT. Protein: CASSTGFSNQPQHF.

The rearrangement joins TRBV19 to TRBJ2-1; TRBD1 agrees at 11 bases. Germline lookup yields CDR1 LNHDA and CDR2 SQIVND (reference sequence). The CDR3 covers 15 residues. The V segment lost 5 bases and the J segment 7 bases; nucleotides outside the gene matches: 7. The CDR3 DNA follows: TGTGCCAGTAGTGCACCGGGACAGGGGGATAATGAGCAGTTCTTC. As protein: CASSAPGQGDNEQFF. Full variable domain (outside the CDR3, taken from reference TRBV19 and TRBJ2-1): DGGITQSPKYLFRKEGQNVTLSCEQNLNHDAMYWYRQDPGQGLRLIYYSQIVNDFQKGDIAEGYSVSREKKESFPLTVTSAQKNPTAFYLCASSAPGQGDNEQFFGPGTRLTVL.

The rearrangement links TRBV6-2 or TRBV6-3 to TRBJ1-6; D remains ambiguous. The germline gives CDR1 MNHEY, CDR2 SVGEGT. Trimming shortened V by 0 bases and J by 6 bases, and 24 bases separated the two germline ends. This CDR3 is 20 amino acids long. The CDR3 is CASSYSEEREGDRTNSPLHF. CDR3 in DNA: TGTGCCAGCAGTTACTCGGAGGAGCGAGAAGGAGACCGGACTAATTCACCCCTCCACTTT.

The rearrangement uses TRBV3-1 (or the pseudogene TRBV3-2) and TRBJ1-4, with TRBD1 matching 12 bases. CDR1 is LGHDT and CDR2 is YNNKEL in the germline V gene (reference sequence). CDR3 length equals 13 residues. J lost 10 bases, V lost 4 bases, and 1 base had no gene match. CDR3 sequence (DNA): TGTGCCAGCAGCCGGGGACAGGGGGCAAAACTGTTTTTT. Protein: CASSRGQGAKLFF.

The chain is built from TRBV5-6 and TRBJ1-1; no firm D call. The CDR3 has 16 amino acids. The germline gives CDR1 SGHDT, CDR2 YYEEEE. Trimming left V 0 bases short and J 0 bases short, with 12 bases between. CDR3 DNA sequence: TGTGCCAGCAGCTTGGAAATTGGAGAGGTGAACACTGAAGCTTTCTTT. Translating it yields CASSLEIGEVNTEAFF.

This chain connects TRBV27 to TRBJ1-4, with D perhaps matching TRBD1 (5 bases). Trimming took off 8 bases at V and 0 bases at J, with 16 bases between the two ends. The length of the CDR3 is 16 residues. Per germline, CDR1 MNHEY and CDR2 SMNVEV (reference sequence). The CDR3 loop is CASFSRQFATNEKLFF. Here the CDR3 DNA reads TGTGCCAGCTTCTCCCGACAGTTTGCAACTAATGAAAAACTGTTTTTT.

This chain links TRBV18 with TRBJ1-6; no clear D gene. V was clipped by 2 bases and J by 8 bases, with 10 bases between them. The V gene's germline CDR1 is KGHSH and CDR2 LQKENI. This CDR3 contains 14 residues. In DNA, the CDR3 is TGTGCCAGCTCACCATCTCGCAGCGATTCACCCCTCCACTTT. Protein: CASSPSRSDSPLHF.